This is a list of T cell receptor beta chains from one sample in a study of beta chain features in type 1 diabetes. Libraries were prepared by immunoSEQ multiplex PCR; TCRdb keeps only in-frame clonotypes and omits some of them. The data hold fewer than 900,000 clones, with 15% to 20% observed a single time. Sequenced material: naive CD4+ T cells from blood. These receptors were taken from a woman between 18 and 29 years old in good health. Each CDR3 is given with its conserved first and last residue. Each record gives: V gene, D gene, J gene, CDR3 length, clone size, CDR3 protein, CDR3 DNA. D genes are given only for firm matches. Clone size is not always given. Where it is, it says once, few, many or a class for expanded clones.

v_gene: TRBV5-1; d_gene: .; j_gene: TRBJ2-5; len: 13; abundance: few; CDR3aa: CASLTRGQETQYF; CDR3nt: TGTGCCAGCCTCACTAGGGGCCAAGAGACCCAGTACTTC
v_gene: TRBV7-2; d_gene: .; j_gene: TRBJ2-1; len: 15; abundance: .; CDR3aa: CASSLGSTPYNEQFF; CDR3nt: TGTGCCAGCAGCTTAGGCAGTACCCCTTACAATGAGCAGTTCTTC
v_gene: TRBV28; d_gene: .; j_gene: TRBJ1-3; len: 13; abundance: few; CDR3aa: CASSQGSGNTIYF; CDR3nt: TGTGCCAGCAGCCAAGGGTCTGGAAACACCATATATTTT
v_gene: TRBV28; d_gene: .; j_gene: TRBJ1-5; len: 14; abundance: few; CDR3aa: CASRPTYSNQPQHF; CDR3nt: TGTGCCAGCAGGCCCACTTATAGCAATCAGCCCCAGCATTTT
v_gene: TRBV5-1; d_gene: .; j_gene: TRBJ2-1; len: 16; abundance: .; CDR3aa: CASRSQGSQGYNEQFF; CDR3nt: TGCGCCAGCAGATCCCAGGGTTCCCAGGGATACAATGAGCAGTTCTTC
v_gene: TRBV15; d_gene: .; j_gene: TRBJ1-1; len: 11; abundance: few; CDR3aa: CATSSHNEAFF; CDR3nt: TGTGCCACCAGCAGCCACAATGAAGCTTTCTTT
v_gene: TRBV4-2; d_gene: .; j_gene: TRBJ1-4; len: 16; abundance: few; CDR3aa: CASSPPDRATNEKLFF; CDR3nt: TGTGCCAGCAGCCCACCTGACCGAGCAACTAATGAAAAACTGTTTTTT
v_gene: TRBV6-5; d_gene: .; j_gene: TRBJ2-7; len: 15; abundance: .; CDR3aa: CASSYTLQGGYEQYF; CDR3nt: TGTGCCAGCAGTTACACTTTACAGGGAGGCTACGAGCAGTACTTC
v_gene: TRBV7-2; d_gene: .; j_gene: TRBJ1-1; len: 14; abundance: .; CDR3aa: CASSFLGQNTEVFF; CDR3nt: TGTGCCAGCAGCTTCCTCGGACAGAACACTGAAGTTTTCTTT
v_gene: TRBV4-2; d_gene: .; j_gene: TRBJ2-1; len: 13; abundance: .; CDR3aa: CASSQDRTSGPFF; CDR3nt: TGTGCCAGCAGCCAAGATCGTACGTCCGGGCCGTTCTTC
v_gene: TRBV11-2; d_gene: TRBD2; j_gene: TRBJ2-1; len: 16; abundance: few; CDR3aa: CASSPPGLAGGNEQFF; CDR3nt: TGTGCCAGCAGCCCCCCGGGACTAGCGGGAGGGAATGAGCAGTTCTTC
v_gene: TRBV4-2; d_gene: TRBD2; j_gene: TRBJ2-1; len: 15; abundance: .; CDR3aa: CASSPGLADYNEQFF; CDR3nt: TGTGCCAGCAGCCCGGGACTAGCTGACTACAATGAGCAGTTCTTC
v_gene: TRBV7-8; d_gene: .; j_gene: TRBJ2-1; len: 14; abundance: few; CDR3aa: CASSFGRAINEQFF; CDR3nt: TGTGCCAGCAGCTTTGGTCGCGCTATCAATGAGCAGTTCTTC
v_gene: TRBV7-9; d_gene: .; j_gene: TRBJ2-2; len: 13; abundance: few; CDR3aa: CASSLDGHGELFF; CDR3nt: TGTGCCAGCAGCTTAGATGGGCACGGGGAGCTGTTTTTT
v_gene: TRBV21-1; d_gene: .; j_gene: TRBJ2-7; len: 15; abundance: .; CDR3aa: CASSKEPGTTYEQYF; CDR3nt: TGTGCCAGCAGCAAAGAACCCGGGACAACCTACGAGCAGTACTTC
v_gene: TRBV6-5; d_gene: .; j_gene: TRBJ2-6; len: 14; abundance: .; CDR3aa: CASRKSSGANVLTF; CDR3nt: TGTGCCAGCAGGAAAAGCTCTGGGGCCAACGTCCTGACTTTC
v_gene: TRBV18; d_gene: .; j_gene: TRBJ1-5; len: 14; abundance: few; CDR3aa: CASSPSLLNQPQHF; CDR3nt: TGTGCCAGCTCACCAAGTCTCTTGAATCAGCCCCAGCATTTT
v_gene: TRBV7-3; d_gene: TRBD2; j_gene: TRBJ2-3; len: 14; abundance: .; CDR3aa: CASSLTAGRGTQYF; CDR3nt: TGTGCCAGCAGCTTAACAGCGGGAAGGGGTACGCAGTATTTT
v_gene: TRBV19; d_gene: .; j_gene: TRBJ2-1; len: 13; abundance: .; CDR3aa: CASQDKNHNEQFF; CDR3nt: TGTGCCAGTCAGGACAAGAATCACAATGAGCAGTTCTTC
v_gene: TRBV4-3; d_gene: TRBD2; j_gene: TRBJ2-3; len: 15; abundance: .; CDR3aa: CASSQAAGARDTQYF; CDR3nt: TGCGCCAGCAGCCAAGCGGCGGGAGCTCGAGATACGCAGTATTTT
v_gene: TRBV7-9; d_gene: .; j_gene: TRBJ2-7; len: 15; abundance: few; CDR3aa: CASSLAVGSSYEQYF; CDR3nt: TGTGCCAGCAGCTTAGCGGTCGGGAGCTCCTACGAGCAGTACTTC
v_gene: TRBV4-3; d_gene: .; j_gene: TRBJ2-6; len: 16; abundance: few; CDR3aa: CASSQGAISGANVLTF; CDR3nt: TGCGCCAGCAGCCAAGGGGCCATATCTGGGGCCAACGTCCTGACTTTC
v_gene: TRBV18; d_gene: .; j_gene: TRBJ1-1; len: 16; abundance: few; CDR3aa: CASSPQGEILNTEAFF; CDR3nt: TGTGCCAGCTCACCACAAGGGGAAATACTGAACACTGAAGCTTTCTTT
v_gene: TRBV10-3; d_gene: TRBD2; j_gene: TRBJ2-1; len: 17; abundance: few; CDR3aa: CAISTPRGGVVHNEQFF; CDR3nt: TGTGCCATCAGTACCCCTCGGGGGGGAGTGGTACACAATGAGCAGTTCTTC
v_gene: TRBV15; d_gene: TRBD2; j_gene: TRBJ2-3; len: 16; abundance: few; CDR3aa: CATSSGTSGSTDTQYF; CDR3nt: TGTGCCACCAGCAGTGGGACTAGCGGTAGCACAGATACGCAGTATTTT
v_gene: TRBV7-2; d_gene: .; j_gene: TRBJ1-3; len: 14; abundance: few; CDR3aa: CASSLAPRGNTIYF; CDR3nt: TGTGCCAGCAGCTTAGCCCCACGTGGAAACACCATATATTTT
v_gene: TRBV10-3; d_gene: TRBD1; j_gene: TRBJ1-1; len: 16; abundance: few; CDR3aa: CAALTNRQGPNTEAFF; CDR3nt: TGTGCCGCCCTCACCAATCGACAGGGGCCGAACACTGAAGCTTTCTTT
v_gene: TRBV4-3; d_gene: .; j_gene: TRBJ2-4; len: 15; abundance: many; CDR3aa: CASSQGDHLANIQYF; CDR3nt: TGCGCCAGCAGCCAAGGGGACCACCTCGCTAACATTCAGTACTTC
v_gene: TRBV5-1; d_gene: .; j_gene: TRBJ1-3; len: 17; abundance: few; CDR3aa: CASSLSSFTSSGNTIYF; CDR3nt: TGCGCCAGCAGCTTGAGTAGCTTTACGAGCTCTGGAAACACCATATATTTT
v_gene: TRBV11-1; d_gene: .; j_gene: TRBJ2-7; len: 13; abundance: few; CDR3aa: CASRRGGGYEQYF; CDR3nt: TGTGCCAGCAGAAGGGGAGGTGGCTACGAGCAGTACTTC